The T cell receptor beta chain under discussion was sequenced for a study of early T cells in non-severe SARS-CoV-2 infection. Study summary: Unpaired chains resulted from sequencing bulk RNA of unsorted whole blood. Study-level points and caveats: Missing private and CD4 specificities, VDJdb matching favored anti-spike CD8 responses.

This clonotype was found many times. The antigen remains unidentified. Attachment of unique molecular identifiers to individual cDNA molecules was performed. TCRdb processed the 5' RACE reads anew with MiXCR; each CDR3 protein has one entry. The data contain fewer than 55,000 distinct CDR3 sequences, around 4.1% of them singletons. J was trimmed by 7 bases and V by 3 bases; bases with no gene match: 9. CDR1 is DFQATT, CDR2 SNEGSKA, per germline (reference sequence). There are 16 residues in the CDR3. The chain carries TRBV20-1 and TRBJ1-6; 10 nucleotides align to TRBD1. The sequenced sample consisted of whole blood. This receptor was taken from an adult who was a healthcare worker with PCR-confirmed SARS-CoV-2 infection or an uninfected control (not recorded which). CDR3 loop: CSARVPGTGVNSPLHF. Written as DNA, the CDR3 is TGCAGTGCTAGGGTACCGGGGACAGGGGTAAATTCACCCCTCCACTTT.